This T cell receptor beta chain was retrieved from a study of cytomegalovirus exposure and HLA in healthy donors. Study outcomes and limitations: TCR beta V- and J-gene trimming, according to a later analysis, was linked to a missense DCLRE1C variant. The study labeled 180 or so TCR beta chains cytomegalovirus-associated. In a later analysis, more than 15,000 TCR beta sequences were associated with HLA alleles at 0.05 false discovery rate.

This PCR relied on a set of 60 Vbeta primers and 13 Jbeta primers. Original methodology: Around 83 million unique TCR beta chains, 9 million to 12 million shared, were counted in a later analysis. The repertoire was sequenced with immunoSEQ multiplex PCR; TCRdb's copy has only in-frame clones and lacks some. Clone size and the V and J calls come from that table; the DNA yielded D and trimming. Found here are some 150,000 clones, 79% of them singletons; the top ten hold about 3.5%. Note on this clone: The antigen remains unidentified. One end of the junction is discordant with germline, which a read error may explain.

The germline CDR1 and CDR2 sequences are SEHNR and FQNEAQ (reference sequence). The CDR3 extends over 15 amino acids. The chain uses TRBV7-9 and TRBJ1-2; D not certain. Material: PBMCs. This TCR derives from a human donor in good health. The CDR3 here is CSSSDPGFGSYGYTF. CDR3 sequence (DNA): TGTTCCAGCAGCGACCCGGGCTTCGGGAGCTATGGCTACACCTTC.